Below are 8 T cell receptor beta chains sequenced from a single sample in a study of identical twins. One entry per CDR3 protein results from TCRdb running MiXCR on the 5' RACE reads. Here the sample spans approximately 1.8 million distinct CDR3 sequences, less than 35% being singletons. Sequenced sample: cord blood. The receptors were sampled from a newborn girl in good health.

The chain recombines TRBV3-1 with TRBJ1-1; D call uncertain. Between the trimmed V and J ends, which lost 1 base and 4 bases, there was a span of 7 bases. The CDR3 runs 13 residues. Germline V gives CDR1 LGHDT, CDR2 YNNKEL (reference sequence). The CDR3 DNA sequence: TGTGCCAGCAGCCAAGGGTCCCGCACTGAAGCTTTCTTT. It encodes CASSQGSRTEAFF.

The V gene is TRBV5-1, the J gene TRBJ2-7, with TRBD2 matching over 9 bases. The CDR3 runs to 16 residues. Germline-derived CDR1 and CDR2 are SGHRS and YFSETQ. With 0 bases clipped from V and 7 bases from J, the junction kept 11 bases outside the gene matches. The CDR3 loop is CASSLGTSGPINEQYF. The CDR3 bases are TGCGCCAGCAGCTTGGGAACTAGCGGGCCAATCAATGAGCAGTACTTC.

This clonotype was counted at least ten times. The chain recombines TRBV29-1 with TRBJ1-2; D is undetermined. Germline loops: CDR1 SQVTM, CDR2 ANQGSEA. The CDR3 is made up of 11 amino acids. CDR3 DNA: TGCAGTGTTAGACACAACTATGGCTACACCTTC. This encodes CSVRHNYGYTF.

The chain has TRBV12-3 or TRBV12-4 and TRBJ2-6, with a tentative D call TRBD2 (5 bases). The CDR3 runs to 15 residues. V lost 6 bases to trimming and J lost 0 bases, with 9 bases between them. The CDR3 bases are TGTGCCAGCAGAAGCGGCTACTCTGGGGCCAACGTCCTGACTTTC. It encodes CASRSGYSGANVLTF.

Details on this clonotype: Since a much larger clone is just one base distant, this may be a read error. The chain joins TRBV29-1 to TRBJ2-5, with 8 bases identical to TRBD2. Germline assignment: CDR1 SQVTM and CDR2 ANQGSEA. This CDR3 region has 15 residues. V lost 1 base and J lost 11; bases outside the gene matches: 15. This CDR3 reads CSVEAEASGPNEQYF. The CDR3 coding sequence is TGCAGCGTTGAAGCCGAGGCTAGCGGGCCGAATGAGCAGTACTTC.

This clonotype was picked up a small number of times. V gene TRBV7-2 combines with J gene TRBJ1-4, with D possibly matching TRBD1 (5 bases). The V gene lost 4 bases and the J gene lost 0 bases, with 9 bases spanning the gap. Looked up from germline, CDR1 is SGHTA and CDR2 is FQGNSA. The CDR3 is 15 amino acids. The CDR3 protein is CASSWGGATNEKLFF. CDR3 nucleotide sequence: TGTGCCAGCAGCTGGGGCGGGGCAACTAATGAAAAACTGTTTTTT.

The CDR3 coding sequence is TGCGCCAGCAGCTTGGGGGCCGGGACAGGGGGCAACGAGCAGTACTTC. Protein product: CASSLGAGTGGNEQYF. This sequence joins TRBV5-1 and TRBJ2-7; 12 nucleotides align to TRBD1. Trimming at V came to 0 bases and at J to 5 bases, leaving 6 bases not matched to a gene. Germline loops: CDR1 SGHRS, CDR2 YFSETQ. This CDR3 is 16 amino acids long.

This clonotype was detected a few times. This chain links TRBV20-1 with TRBJ2-7; TRBD2 is a possible D gene (5 bases). Germline CDR1 reads DFQATT; CDR2 reads SNEGSKA (reference sequence). This CDR3 contains 12 residues. Trimming took 2 bases from V and 6 from J, leaving 11 bases between them. The CDR3: CSARPPGSEQYF. The CDR3 DNA is TGCAGTGCTAGACCGCCTGGGAGCGAGCAGTACTTC.